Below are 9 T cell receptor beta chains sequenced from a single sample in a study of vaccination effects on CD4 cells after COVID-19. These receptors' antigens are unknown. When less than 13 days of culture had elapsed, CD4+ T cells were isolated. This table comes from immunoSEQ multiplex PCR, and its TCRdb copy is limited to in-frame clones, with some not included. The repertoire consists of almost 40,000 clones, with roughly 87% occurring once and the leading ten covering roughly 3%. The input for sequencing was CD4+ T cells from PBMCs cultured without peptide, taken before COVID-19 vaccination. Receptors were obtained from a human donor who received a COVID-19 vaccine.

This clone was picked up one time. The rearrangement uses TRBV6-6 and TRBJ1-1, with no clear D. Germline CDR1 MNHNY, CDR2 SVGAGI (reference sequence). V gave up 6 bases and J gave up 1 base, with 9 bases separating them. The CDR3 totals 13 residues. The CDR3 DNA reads TGTGCCAGCAGAGACACGCCGAACACTGAAGCTTTCTTT. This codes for CASRDTPNTEAFF.

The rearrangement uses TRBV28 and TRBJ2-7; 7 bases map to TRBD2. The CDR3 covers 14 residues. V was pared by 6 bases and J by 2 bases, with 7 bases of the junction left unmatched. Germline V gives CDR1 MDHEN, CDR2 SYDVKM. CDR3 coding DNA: TGTGCCAGCAGCGGGGAGGGCTCCCCCTACGAGCAGTACGTC. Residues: CASSGEGSPYEQYV.

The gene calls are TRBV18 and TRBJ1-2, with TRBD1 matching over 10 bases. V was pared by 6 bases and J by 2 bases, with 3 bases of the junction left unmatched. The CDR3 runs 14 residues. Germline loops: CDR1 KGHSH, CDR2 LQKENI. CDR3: CASSGDRGNYGYTF. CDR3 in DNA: TGTGCCAGCTCCGGGGACAGGGGCAACTATGGCTACACCTTC.

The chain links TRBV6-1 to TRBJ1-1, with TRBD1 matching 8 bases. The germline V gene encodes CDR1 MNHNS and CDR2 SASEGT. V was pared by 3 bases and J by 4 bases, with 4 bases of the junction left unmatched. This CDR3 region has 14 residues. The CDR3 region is CASSDDRGSTEAFF. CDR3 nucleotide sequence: TGTGCCAGCAGTGACGACAGGGGAAGCACTGAAGCTTTCTTT.

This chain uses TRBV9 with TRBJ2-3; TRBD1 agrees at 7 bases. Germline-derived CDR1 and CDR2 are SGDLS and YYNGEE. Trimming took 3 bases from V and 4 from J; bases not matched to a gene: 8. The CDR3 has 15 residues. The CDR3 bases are TGTGCCAGCAGCGGCGGGTTGACAGGGCCAGATACGCAGTATTTT. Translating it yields CASSGGLTGPDTQYF.

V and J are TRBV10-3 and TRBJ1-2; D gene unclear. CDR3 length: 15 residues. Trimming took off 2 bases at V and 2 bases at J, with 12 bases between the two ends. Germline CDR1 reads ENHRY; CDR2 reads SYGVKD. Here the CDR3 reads CAISEPRTANYGYTF. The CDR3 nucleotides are TGTGCCATCAGTGAGCCCCGGACGGCAAACTATGGCTACACCTTC.

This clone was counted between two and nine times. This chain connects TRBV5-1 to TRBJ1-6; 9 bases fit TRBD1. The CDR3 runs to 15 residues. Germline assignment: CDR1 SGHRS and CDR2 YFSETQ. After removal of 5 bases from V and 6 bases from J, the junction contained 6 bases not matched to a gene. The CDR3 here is CASSGVGQGNSPLHF. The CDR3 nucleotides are TGCGCCAGCAGTGGTGTGGGACAGGGTAATTCACCCCTCCACTTT.

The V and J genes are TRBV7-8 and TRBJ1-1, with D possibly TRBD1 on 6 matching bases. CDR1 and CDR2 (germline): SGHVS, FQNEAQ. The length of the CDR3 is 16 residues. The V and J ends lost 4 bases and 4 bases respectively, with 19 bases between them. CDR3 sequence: CASSSRQEARFTEAFF. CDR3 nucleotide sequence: TGTGCCAGCAGCTCCCGACAGGAGGCAAGGTTCACTGAAGCTTTCTTT.

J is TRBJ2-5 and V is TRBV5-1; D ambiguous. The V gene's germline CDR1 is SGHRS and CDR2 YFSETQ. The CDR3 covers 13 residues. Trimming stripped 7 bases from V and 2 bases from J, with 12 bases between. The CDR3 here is CASRRGVQETQYF. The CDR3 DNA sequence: TGCGCCAGCCGCCGTGGGGTTCAAGAGACCCAGTACTTC.